This T cell receptor beta chain is drawn from a study of metastatic and nonmetastatic thyroid tumors. In the case of this clone: One end of the junction does not line up with germline, which may come from a read error.

TCRdb called clones again from the PCR reads with MiXCR. This table has approximately 50,000 clones, 20% to 25% appearing once. No patient received treatment before thyroid surgery. The CDR3 extends over 15 amino acids. The germline V gene has CDR1 MDHEN and CDR2 SYDVKM. The gene calls are TRBV28 and TRBJ2-1; D is perhaps TRBD2 (7 bases). This clonotype was obtained from a female donor with papillary thyroid cancer or a benign thyroid nodule (not recorded which). Some clones in this sample may be carry-over from other donors' samples. The sample taken for sequencing was blood. DNA for the CDR3: TGTTCCAGCAGCCGAGGGGGAGGGCCCTACAATCAGCAGTTCTTC. Amino acids: CSSSRGGGPYNQQFF. The variable domain in full, completed from reference TRBV28 and TRBJ2-1, reads DVKVTQSSRYLVKRTGEKVFLECVQDMDHENMFWYRQDPGLGLRLIYFSYDVKMKEKGDIPEGYSVSREKKERFSLILESASTNQTSMYLCSSSRGGGPYNQQFFGPGTRLTVL.